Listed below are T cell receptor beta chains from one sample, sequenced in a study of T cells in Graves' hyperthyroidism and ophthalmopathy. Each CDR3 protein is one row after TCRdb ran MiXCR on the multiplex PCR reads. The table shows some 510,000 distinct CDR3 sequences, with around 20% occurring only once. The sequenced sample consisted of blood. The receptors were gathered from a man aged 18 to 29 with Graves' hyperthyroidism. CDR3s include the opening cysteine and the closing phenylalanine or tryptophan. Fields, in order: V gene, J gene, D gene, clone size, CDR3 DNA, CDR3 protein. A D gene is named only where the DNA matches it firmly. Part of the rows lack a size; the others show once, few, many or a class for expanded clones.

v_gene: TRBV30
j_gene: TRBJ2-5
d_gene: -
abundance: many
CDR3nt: TGTGCCTGGAGTGTCGGGTTCGTGGGGAGCCAAGAGACCCAGTACTTC
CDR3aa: CAWSVGFVGSQETQYF

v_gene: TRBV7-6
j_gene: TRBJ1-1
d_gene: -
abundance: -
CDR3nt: TGTGCCAGCAGCTTGGATCCAGAGAAAACTGAAGCTTTGTTT
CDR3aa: CASSLDPEKTEALF

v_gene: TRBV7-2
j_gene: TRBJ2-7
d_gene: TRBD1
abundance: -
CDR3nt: TGTGCCAGCAGCTCATACAGGGGGCAGGGTTACGAGCAGTACTTC
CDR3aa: CASSSYRGQGYEQYF

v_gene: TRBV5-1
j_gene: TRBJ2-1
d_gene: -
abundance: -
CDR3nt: TGCGCCAGCAGCTTGGCCTCACTTCAGAGCTCCTACAATGAGCAGTTCTTC
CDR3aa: CASSLASLQSSYNEQFF

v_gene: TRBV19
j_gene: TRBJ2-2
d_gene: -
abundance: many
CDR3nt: TGTGCCAGTAGTATGGCGACCGGGGAGCTGTTTTTT
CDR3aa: CASSMATGELFF

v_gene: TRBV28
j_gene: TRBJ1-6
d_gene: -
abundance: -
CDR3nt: TGTGCCAGCAGTTTATTCTGGAGCCGGGACCCCCATTCACCCCTCCACTTT
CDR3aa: CASSLFWSRDPHSPLHF

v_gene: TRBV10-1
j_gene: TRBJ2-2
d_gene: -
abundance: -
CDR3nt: TGCGCCAGCTCCGGGACCCAAAGTCGGACCGGGGAGCTGTTTTTT
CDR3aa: CASSGTQSRTGELFF

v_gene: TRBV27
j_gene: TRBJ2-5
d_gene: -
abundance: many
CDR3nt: TGTGCCAGCAGTTTATACCCCCCCGGGGGTTACCAAGAGACCCAGTACTTC
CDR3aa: CASSLYPPGGYQETQYF

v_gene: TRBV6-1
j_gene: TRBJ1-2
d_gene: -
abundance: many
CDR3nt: TGTGCCAGCAGTGAGGGGGAGCCTTATGGCTACACCTTC
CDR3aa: CASSEGEPYGYTF

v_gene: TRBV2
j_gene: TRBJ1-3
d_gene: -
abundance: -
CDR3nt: TGTGCCAGCAGTGCTCCCAGGGGCTCCGATCTACGGGGAAACACCATATATTTT
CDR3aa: CASSAPRGSDLRGNTIYF

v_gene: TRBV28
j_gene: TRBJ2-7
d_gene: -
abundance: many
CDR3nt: TGTGCCAGCAGTTCACCGATCATCAGGAGCTCCTACGAGCAGTACTTC
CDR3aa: CASSSPIIRSSYEQYF

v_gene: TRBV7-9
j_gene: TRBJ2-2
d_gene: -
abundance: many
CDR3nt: TGTGCCAGCACTTACCGGAACACCGGGGAGCTGTTTTTT
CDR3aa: CASTYRNTGELFF

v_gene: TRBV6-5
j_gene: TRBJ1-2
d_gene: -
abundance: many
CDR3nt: TGTGCCAGCAGTTTATCAGGGAGGGCGAGCTATGGCTACACCTTC
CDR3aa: CASSLSGRASYGYTF

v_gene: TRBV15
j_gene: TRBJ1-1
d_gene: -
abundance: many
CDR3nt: TGTGCCACCAGCCTCGGGCGCTTGGGCACTGAAGCTTTCTTT
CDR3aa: CATSLGRLGTEAFF

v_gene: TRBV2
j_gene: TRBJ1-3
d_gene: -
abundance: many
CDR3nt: TGTGCCAGCAAACCGGGACCAGGCCCTGGAAACACCATATATTTT
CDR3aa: CASKPGPGPGNTIYF

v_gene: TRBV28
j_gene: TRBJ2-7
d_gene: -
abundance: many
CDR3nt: TGTGCCAGCAGCCCCTTATTAAGGGGGAGCAGCGAGCAGTACTTC
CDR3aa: CASSPLLRGSSEQYF

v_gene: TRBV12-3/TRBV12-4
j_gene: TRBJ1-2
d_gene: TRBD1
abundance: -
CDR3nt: TGTGCCAGCAGTTTAGTTTCGGGACAGGGAAGTTCCTACACCTTC
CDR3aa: CASSLVSGQGSSYTF

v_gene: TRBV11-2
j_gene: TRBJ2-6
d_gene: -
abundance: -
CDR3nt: TGTGCCAGCAGCCCCTACCTCAAGACTAGCTCTGGGGCCAACGTCCTGACTTTC
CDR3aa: CASSPYLKTSSGANVLTF

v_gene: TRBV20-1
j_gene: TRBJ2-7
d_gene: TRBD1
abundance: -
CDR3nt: TGCGGATTCCGGGACAGGGGAACACTGACCTACGAGCAGTACTTC
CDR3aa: CGFRDRGTLTYEQYF

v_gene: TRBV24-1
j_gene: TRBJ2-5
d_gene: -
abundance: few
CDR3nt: TGTGCCACCAGCGGAGTAGGGGGTCCATCAGAGACCCAGTACTTC
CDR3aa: CATSGVGGPSETQYF

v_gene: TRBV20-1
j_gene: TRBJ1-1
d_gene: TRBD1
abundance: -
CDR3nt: TGCTGTGCAGACATTCGCGACTACCGACAGGGGTGGAACACTGAAGCTTTCTTT
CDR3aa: CCADIRDYRQGWNTEAFF

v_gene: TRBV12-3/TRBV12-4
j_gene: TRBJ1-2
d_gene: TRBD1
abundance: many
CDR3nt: TGTGCCAGCGGGAACTCCGGGACAGTATATGGCTACACCTTC
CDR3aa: CASGNSGTVYGYTF

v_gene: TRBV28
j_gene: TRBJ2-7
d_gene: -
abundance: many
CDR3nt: TGTGCCAGCAGCCCGAGATGGCGGGAGCAGTACTTC
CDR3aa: CASSPRWREQYF

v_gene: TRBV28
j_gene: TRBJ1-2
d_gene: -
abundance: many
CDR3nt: TGTGCCAGCAGTTTAGTGGGCTGGGCAAGGGACGGTTATGGCTACACCTTC
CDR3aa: CASSLVGWARDGYGYTF

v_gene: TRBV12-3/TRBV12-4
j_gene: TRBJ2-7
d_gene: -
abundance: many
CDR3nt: TGTGCCAGCAGCCTCGGTGGACCTCGGGCCGAGCAGTACTTC
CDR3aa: CASSLGGPRAEQYF

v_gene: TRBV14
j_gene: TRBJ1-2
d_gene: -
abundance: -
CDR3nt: TGTGCCAGCAGCCAAGATCAAACATTCCATGGCTACACCTTC
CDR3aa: CASSQDQTFHGYTF

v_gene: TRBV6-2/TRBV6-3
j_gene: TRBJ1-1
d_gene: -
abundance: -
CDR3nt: TGTGCCGGCAGTTCCGGACAGCTTAGGGGAGAAGCTTTCTTT
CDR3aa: CAGSSGQLRGEAFF

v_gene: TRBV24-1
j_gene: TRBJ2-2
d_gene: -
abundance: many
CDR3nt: TGTGCCACCAGTGACAGGACGAACACCGGGGAGCTGTTTTTT
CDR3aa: CATSDRTNTGELFF

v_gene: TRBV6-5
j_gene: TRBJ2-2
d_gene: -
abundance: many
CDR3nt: TGTGCCAGCAGTTCGGGGGGCCAAAACACCGGGGAGCTGTTTTTT
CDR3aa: CASSSGGQNTGELFF

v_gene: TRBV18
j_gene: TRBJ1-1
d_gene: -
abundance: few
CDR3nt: TGTGCCAGCGCCGCAGGCACTGAAGCTTTCTTT
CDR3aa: CASAAGTEAFF

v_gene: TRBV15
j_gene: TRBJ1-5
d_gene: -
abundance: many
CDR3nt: TGTGCCACCAGCTCCCGGGATTATCAGCCCCAGCATTTT
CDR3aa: CATSSRDYQPQHF

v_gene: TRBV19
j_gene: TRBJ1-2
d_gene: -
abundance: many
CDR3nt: TGTGCCAGGACTGTACAGGGTTGTGACGGCTACACCTTC
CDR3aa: CARTVQGCDGYTF

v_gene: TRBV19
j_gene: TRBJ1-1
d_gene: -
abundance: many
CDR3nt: TGTGCCAGTAGTCTCCCAGCCCCTTCGAACACTGAAGCTTTCTTT
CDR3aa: CASSLPAPSNTEAFF

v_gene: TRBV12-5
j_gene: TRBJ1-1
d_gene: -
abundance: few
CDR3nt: TGTGCTAGTGGTTTGGTAATACATACTGAAGCTTTCTTT
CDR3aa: CASGLVIHTEAFF

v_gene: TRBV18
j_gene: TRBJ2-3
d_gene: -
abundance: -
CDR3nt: TGTGCCAGCTCACCACCCCGGACCGTAGATACGCAGTATTTT
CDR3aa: CASSPPRTVDTQYF

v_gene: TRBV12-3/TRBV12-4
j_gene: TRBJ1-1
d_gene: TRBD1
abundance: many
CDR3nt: TGTGCCAGCGGGGGACAGGGGGCGGGCACTGAAGCTTTCTTT
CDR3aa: CASGGQGAGTEAFF

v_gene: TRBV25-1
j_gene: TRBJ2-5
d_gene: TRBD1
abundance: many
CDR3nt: TGTGCCAGCGGACAGGGGACTGAAGAGACCCAGTACTTC
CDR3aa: CASGQGTEETQYF

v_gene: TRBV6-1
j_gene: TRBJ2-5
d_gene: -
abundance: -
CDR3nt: TGTGCCAGCTGGCTAGCAGAGACCCAGTACTTC
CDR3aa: CASWLAETQYF

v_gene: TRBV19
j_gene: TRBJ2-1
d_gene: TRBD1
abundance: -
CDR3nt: TGTGCCAGCACGGACAGGTATGACAATGAGCAGTTCTTC
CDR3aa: CASTDRYDNEQFF

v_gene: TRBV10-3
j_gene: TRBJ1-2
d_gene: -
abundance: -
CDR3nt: TGTGCCATCAGTGAGTTCAGGGATGGCTACACCTTC
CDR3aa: CAISEFRDGYTF

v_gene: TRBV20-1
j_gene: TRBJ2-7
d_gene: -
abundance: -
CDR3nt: TGCAGTGCTAGCCCGGGGCCGGACTACGAGCAGTACTTC
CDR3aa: CSASPGPDYEQYF

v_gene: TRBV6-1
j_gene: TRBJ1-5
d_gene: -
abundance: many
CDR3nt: TGTGCCAGCAGGAAACAGGACCAGCCCCAGCATTTT
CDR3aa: CASRKQDQPQHF

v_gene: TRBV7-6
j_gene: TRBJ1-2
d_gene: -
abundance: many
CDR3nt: TGTGCCAGCAGCTTGGGTTCACGGGCGGAACGTTATGGCTACACCTTC
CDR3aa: CASSLGSRAERYGYTF

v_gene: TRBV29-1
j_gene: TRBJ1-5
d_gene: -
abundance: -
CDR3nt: TGCAGCGTTGGGGGGTACGATCAGCCCCAGCATTTT
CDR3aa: CSVGGYDQPQHF

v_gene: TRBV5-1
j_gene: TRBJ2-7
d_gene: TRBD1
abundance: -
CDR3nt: TGCGCCAGCAGCGGCTGGACAGGGTCCTACAAGCAGTACTTC
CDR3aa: CASSGWTGSYKQYF

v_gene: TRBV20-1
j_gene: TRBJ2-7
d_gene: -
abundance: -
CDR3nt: TGCAGTGCTAGCCGAGACTCCGAGCAGTACTTC
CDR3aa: CSASRDSEQYF

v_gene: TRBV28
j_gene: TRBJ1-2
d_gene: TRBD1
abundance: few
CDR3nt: TGTGCCAGCAGTTTACTTCAGGGGGCGAATGGCTACACCTTC
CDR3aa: CASSLLQGANGYTF

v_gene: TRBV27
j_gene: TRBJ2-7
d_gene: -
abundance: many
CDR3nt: TGTGCCAGCAGTTTGAGGCAGACCGGCTACGAGCAGTACTTC
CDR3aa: CASSLRQTGYEQYF

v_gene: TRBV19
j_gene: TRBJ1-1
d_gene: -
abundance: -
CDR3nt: TGTGCCAGTAGTATAGCCCTTCTTGTGATGAACACTGAAGCTTTCTTT
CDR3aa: CASSIALLVMNTEAFF

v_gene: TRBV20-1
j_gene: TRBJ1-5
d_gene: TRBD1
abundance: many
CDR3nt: TGCAGTGCCACCAGACAGGGGAACAATCAGCCCCAGCATTTT
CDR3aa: CSATRQGNNQPQHF

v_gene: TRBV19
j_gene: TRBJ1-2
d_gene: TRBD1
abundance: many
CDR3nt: TGTGCCAGTAGTTTCGGGACAGGGGTAAACTATGGCTACACCTTC
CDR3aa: CASSFGTGVNYGYTF

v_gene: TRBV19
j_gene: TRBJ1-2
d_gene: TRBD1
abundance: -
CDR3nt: TGTGCCAGCGCATTCAGGGGGGAAGGCTATGGCTACACCTTC
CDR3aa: CASAFRGEGYGYTF

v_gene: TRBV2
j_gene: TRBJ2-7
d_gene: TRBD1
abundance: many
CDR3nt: TGTGCCAGCAGTCCCTCCGGGACAGGGAGGTACGAGCAGTACTTC
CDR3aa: CASSPSGTGRYEQYF

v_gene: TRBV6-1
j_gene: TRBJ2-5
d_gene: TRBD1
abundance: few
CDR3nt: TGTGCCGGTAAGAGGACAGGCCAAGAGACCCAGTACTTC
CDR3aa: CAGKRTGQETQYF

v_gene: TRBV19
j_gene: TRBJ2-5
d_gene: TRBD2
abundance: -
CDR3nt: TGTGCCAGTAGTATACGGACTAGCGGACGCGAAGAGACCCAGTACTTC
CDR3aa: CASSIRTSGREETQYF

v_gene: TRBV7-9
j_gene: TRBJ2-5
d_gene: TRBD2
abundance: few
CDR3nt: TGTGCCAGCAGCTTAACCGAGCGGGGGGCCCAAGAGACCCAGTACTTC
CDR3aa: CASSLTERGAQETQYF

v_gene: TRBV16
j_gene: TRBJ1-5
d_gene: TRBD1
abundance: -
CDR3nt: TGTGCCAGCAGCCACGCACCGGGACAGAGCAATCAGCCCCAGCATTTT
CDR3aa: CASSHAPGQSNQPQHF

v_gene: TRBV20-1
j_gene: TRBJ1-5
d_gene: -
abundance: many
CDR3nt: TGCAGTGCTAGCGAGGGGGGGCAGCCCCAGCATTTT
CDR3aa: CSASEGGQPQHF

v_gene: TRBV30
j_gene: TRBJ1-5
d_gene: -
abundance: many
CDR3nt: TGTGCCTGGAGTAGGGCGCAGAATCAGCCCCAGCATTTT
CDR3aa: CAWSRAQNQPQHF

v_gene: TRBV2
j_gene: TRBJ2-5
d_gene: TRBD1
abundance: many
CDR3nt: TGTGCCAGCCAAGGGTGGACAGGGGAAGAGACCCAGTACTTC
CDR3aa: CASQGWTGEETQYF